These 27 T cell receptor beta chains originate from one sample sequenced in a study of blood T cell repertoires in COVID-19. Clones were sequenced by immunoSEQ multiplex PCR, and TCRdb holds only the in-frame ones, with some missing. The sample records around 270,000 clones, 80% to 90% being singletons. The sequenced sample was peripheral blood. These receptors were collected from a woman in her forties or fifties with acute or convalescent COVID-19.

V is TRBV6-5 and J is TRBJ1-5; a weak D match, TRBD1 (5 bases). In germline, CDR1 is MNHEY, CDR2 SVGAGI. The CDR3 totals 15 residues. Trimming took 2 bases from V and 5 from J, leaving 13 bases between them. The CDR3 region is CASSYPDSRYQPQHF. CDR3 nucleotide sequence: TGTGCCAGCAGTTACCCTGACAGCCGCTATCAGCCCCAGCATTTT.

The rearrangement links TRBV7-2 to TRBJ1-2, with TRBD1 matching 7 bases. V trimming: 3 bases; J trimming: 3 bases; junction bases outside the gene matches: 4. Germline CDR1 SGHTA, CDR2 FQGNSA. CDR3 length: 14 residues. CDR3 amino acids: CASSFLQGDYGYTF. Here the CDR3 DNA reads TGTGCCAGCAGCTTCCTCCAGGGGGACTATGGCTACACCTTC.

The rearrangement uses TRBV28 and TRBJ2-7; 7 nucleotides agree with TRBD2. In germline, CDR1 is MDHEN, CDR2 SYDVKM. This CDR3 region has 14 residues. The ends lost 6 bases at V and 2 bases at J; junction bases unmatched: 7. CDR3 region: CASSSGGVAYEQYF. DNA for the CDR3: TGTGCCAGCAGCTCGGGAGGAGTCGCCTACGAGCAGTACTTC.

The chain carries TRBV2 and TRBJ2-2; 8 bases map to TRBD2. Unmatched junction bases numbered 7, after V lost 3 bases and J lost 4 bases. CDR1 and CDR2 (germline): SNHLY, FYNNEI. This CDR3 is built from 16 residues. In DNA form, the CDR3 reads TGTGCCAGCAGTGATAACGTAGCGGGAATCACCGGGGAGCTGTTTTTT. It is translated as CASSDNVAGITGELFF.

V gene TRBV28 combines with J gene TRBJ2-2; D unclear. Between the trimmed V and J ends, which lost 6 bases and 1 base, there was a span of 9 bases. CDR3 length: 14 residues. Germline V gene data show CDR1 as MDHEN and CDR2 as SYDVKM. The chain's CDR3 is CASRFEKNTGELFF. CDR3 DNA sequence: TGTGCCAGCAGATTCGAGAAGAACACCGGGGAGCTGTTTTTT.

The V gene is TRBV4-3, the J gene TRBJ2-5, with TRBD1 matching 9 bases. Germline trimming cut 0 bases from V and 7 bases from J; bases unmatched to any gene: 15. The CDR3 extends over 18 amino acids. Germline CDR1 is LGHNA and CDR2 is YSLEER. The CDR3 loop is CASSQEPITGTGPGTQYF. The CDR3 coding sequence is TGCGCCAGCAGCCAAGAACCGATCACCGGGACAGGGCCTGGGACCCAGTACTTC.

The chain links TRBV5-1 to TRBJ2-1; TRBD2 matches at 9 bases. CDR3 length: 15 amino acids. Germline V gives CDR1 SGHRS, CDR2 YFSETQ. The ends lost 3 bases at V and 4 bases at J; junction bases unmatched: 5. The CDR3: CASSYVAGEYNEQFF. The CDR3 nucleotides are TGCGCCAGCAGCTACGTAGCGGGAGAATACAATGAGCAGTTCTTC.

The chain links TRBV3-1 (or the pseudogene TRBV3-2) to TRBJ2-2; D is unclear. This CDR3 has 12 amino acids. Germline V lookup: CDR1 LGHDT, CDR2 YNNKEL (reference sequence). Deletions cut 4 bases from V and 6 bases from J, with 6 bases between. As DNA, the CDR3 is TGTGCCAGCAGCCCGATAGCCGGGGAGCTGTTTTTT. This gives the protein CASSPIAGELFF.

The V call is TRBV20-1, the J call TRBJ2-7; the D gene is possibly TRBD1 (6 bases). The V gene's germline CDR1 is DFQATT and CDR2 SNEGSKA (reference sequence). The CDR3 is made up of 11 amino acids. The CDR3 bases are TGCAGCGCCGCACAGGGTGCCGAGCAGTACTTC. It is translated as CSAAQGAEQYF.

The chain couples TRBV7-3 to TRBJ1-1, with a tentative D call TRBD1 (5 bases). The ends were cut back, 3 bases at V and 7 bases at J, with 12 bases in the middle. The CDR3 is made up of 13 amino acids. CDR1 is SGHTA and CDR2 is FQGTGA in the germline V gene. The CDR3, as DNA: TGTGCCAGCAGCTTGGGGCAGTATGGTGAAGCTTTCTTT. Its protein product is CASSLGQYGEAFF.

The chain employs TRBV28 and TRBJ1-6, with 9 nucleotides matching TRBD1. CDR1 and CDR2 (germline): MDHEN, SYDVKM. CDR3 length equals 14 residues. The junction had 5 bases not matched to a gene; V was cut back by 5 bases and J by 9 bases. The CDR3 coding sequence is TGTGCCAGCAGTACCGACAGGGGGTCTTCACCCCTCCACTTT. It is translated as CASSTDRGSSPLHF.

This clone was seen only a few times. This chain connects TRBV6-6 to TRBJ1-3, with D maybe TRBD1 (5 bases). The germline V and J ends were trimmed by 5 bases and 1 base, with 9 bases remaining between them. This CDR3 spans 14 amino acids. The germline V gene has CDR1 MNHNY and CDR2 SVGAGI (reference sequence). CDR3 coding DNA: TGTGCCAGCAGTCCACAGGAGTCTGGAAACACCATATATTTT. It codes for CASSPQESGNTIYF.

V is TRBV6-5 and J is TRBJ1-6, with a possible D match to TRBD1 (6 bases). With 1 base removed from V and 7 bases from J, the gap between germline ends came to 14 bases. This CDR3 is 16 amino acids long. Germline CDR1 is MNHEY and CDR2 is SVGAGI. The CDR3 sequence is CASSYWGLSRNSPLHF. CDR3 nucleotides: TGTGCCAGCAGTTACTGGGGGCTCTCTCGAAATTCACCCCTCCACTTT.

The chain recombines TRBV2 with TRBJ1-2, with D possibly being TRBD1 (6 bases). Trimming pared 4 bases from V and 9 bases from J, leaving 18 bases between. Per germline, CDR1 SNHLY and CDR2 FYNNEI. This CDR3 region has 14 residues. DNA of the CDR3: TGTGCCAGCAGTGCTACAGGGAGGGTTTTAAGCTACACCTTC. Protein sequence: CASSATGRVLSYTF.

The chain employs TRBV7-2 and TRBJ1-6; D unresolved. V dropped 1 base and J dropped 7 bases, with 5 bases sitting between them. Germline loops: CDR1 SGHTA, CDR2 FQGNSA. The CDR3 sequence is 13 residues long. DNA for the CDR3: TGTGCCAGCAGCTTAGATGGCAATTCACCCCTCCACTTT. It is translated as CASSLDGNSPLHF.

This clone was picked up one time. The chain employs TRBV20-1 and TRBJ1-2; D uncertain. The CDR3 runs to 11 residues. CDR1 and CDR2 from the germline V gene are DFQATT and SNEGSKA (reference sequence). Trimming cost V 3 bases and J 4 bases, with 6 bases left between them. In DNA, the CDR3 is TGCAGTGCTAGTACAATCTATGGCTACACCTTC. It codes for CSASTIYGYTF.

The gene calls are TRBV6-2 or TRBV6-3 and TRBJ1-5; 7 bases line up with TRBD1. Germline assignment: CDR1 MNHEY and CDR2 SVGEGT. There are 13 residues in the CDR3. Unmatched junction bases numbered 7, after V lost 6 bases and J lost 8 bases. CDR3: CASSPDREEPQHF. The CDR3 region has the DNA TGTGCCAGCAGCCCAGACAGGGAGGAGCCCCAGCATTTT.

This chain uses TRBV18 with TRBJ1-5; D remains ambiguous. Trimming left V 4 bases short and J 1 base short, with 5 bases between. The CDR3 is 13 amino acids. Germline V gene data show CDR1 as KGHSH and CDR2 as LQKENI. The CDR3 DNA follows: TGTGCCAGCTCACTTCAGAGCAATCAGCCCCAGCATTTT. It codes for CASSLQSNQPQHF.

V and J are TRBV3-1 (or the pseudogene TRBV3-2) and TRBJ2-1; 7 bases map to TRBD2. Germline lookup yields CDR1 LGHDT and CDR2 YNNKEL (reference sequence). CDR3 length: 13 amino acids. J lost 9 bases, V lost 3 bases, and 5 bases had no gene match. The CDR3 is CASSHEERGEQFF. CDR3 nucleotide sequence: TGTGCCAGCAGCCATGAAGAGCGGGGTGAGCAGTTCTTC.

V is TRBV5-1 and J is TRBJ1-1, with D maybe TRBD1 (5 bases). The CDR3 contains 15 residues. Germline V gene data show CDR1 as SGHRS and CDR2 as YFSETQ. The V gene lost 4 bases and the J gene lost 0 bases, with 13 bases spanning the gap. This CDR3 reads CASSPGGGLNTEAFF. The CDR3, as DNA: TGCGCCAGCAGCCCCGGGGGAGGCCTGAACACTGAAGCTTTCTTT.

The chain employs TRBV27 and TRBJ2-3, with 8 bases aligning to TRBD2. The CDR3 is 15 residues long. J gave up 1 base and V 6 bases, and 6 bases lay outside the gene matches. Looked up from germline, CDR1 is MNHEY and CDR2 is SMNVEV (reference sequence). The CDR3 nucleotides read TGTGCCAGCAGCCGGACTAGCAGCGGCACAGATACGCAGTATTTT. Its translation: CASSRTSSGTDTQYF.

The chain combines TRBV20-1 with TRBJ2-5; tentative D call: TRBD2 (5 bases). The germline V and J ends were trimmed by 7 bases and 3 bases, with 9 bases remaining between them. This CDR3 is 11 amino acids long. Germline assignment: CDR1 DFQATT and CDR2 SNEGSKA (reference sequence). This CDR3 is CSGGREETQYF. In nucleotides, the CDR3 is TGCAGTGGTGGGCGGGAAGAGACCCAGTACTTC.

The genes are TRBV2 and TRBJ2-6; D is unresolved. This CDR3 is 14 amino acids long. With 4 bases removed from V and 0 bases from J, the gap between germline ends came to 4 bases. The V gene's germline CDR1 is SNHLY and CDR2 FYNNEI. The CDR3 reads CASSARSGANVLTF. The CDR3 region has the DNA TGTGCCAGCAGTGCCCGCTCTGGGGCCAACGTCCTGACTTTC.

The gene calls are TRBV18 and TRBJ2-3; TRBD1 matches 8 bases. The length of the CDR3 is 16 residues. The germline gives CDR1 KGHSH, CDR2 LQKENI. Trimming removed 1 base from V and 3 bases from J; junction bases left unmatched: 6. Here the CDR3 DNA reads TGTGCCAGCTCACCACTCGTACAGGGGGTGACAGATACGCAGTATTTT. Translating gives CASSPLVQGVTDTQYF.

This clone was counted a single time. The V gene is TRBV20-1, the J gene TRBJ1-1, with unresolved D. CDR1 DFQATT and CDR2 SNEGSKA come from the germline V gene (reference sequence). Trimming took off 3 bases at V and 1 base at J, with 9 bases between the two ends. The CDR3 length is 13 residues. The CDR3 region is CSASNSKNTEAFF. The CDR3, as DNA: TGCAGTGCTAGTAATAGTAAGAACACTGAAGCTTTCTTT.

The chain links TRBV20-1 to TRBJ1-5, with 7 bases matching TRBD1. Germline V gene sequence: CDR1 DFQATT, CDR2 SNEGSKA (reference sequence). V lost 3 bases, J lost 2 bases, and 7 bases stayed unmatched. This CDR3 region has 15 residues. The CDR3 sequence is CSASKQGLGNQPQHF. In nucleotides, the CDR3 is TGCAGTGCTAGTAAACAGGGGCTCGGCAATCAGCCCCAGCATTTT.

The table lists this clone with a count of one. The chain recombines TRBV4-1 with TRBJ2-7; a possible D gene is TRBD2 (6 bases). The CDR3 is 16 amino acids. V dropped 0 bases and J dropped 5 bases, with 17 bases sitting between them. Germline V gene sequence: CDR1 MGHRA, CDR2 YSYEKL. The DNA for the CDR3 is TGCGCCAGCAGCCAAGATCATCCGGGGTTAGCGGACGAGCAGTACTTC. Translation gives CASSQDHPGLADEQYF.